Below, 17 T cell receptor beta chains from the same sample are listed, as sequenced in a study of blood T cell repertoires in COVID-19. The assay was immunoSEQ multiplex PCR, and TCRdb's table has in-frame clones only and misses some. The table includes approximately 74,000 clones, approximately 79% detected once. The sequenced sample consisted of peripheral blood. The origin of the receptors is a human donor in a cohort sampled during active COVID-19.

This clone was counted between two and nine times. J is TRBJ2-5 and V is TRBV2; the match to TRBD2 covers 7 bases. CDR1 SNHLY and CDR2 FYNNEI come from the germline V gene. V lost 11 bases and J lost 2; bases outside the gene matches: 8. CDR3 length equals 13 residues. DNA for the CDR3: TGTGCCGGGGGGGGGTCTTCACAAGAGACCCAGTACTTC. Amino acids: CAGGGSSQETQYF.

V and J are TRBV6-5 and TRBJ2-5, with D tentatively TRBD1 (6 bases). Trimming took off 7 bases at V and 2 bases at J, with 14 bases between the two ends. The germline CDR1 and CDR2 sequences are MNHEY and SVGAGI. The CDR3 contains 14 residues. CDR3 residues: CASKRDTGQETQYF. The CDR3, as DNA: TGTGCCAGCAAAAGGGACACTGGACAAGAGACCCAGTACTTC.

The chain uses TRBV12-3 or TRBV12-4 and TRBJ1-2, with no clear D. The CDR3 contains 13 residues. The germline V and J ends were trimmed by 6 bases and 8 bases, with 16 bases remaining between them. CDR3 bases: TGTGCCAGCAGACTGCTGGGGAGTGGCGGCTACACCTTC. Translated: CASRLLGSGGYTF.

CDR3 DNA: TGTGCCAGCAGTCTAGGACAGGGGGCCAACACTGAAGCTTTCTTT. It translates to CASSLGQGANTEAFF. This chain connects TRBV6-6 to TRBJ1-1; TRBD1 agrees at 11 bases. Germline values: CDR1 MNHNY, CDR2 SVGAGI (reference sequence). The CDR3 has 15 residues. The V segment lost 5 bases and the J segment 2 bases; nucleotides outside the gene matches: 4.

V is TRBV2 and J is TRBJ2-2; a possible D gene is TRBD2 (7 bases). The V gene lost 2 bases and the J gene lost 1 base, with 11 bases spanning the gap. The CDR3 extends over 16 amino acids. The germline V gene has CDR1 SNHLY and CDR2 FYNNEI. CDR3 region: CASSERGGLNTGELFF. CDR3 bases: TGTGCCAGCAGTGAAAGGGGGGGCCTGAACACCGGGGAGCTGTTTTTT.

The V gene is TRBV6-5, the J gene TRBJ1-5; TRBD1 might be the D (5 bases). The CDR3 extends over 14 amino acids. V gave up 5 bases and J gave up 6 bases, with 14 bases separating them. The germline CDR1 and CDR2 sequences are MNHEY and SVGAGI. CDR3 protein: CASSQGSVSQPQHF. CDR3 bases: TGTGCCAGCAGTCAGGGATCGGTTAGTCAGCCCCAGCATTTT.

The chain employs TRBV5-1 and TRBJ2-1, with D possibly being TRBD1 (5 bases). V lost 4 bases, J lost 0 bases, and 11 bases lay in between. Germline lookup yields CDR1 SGHRS and CDR2 YFSETQ. The CDR3 is 15 residues long. The CDR3 is CASSAQGSSYNEQFF. For the CDR3, the DNA is TGCGCCAGCAGCGCCCAGGGCTCCTCCTACAATGAGCAGTTCTTC.

J is TRBJ1-2 and V is TRBV27; 7 nucleotides align to TRBD1. V trimming: 5 bases; J trimming: 4 bases; junction bases outside the gene matches: 7. Germline V gene sequence: CDR1 MNHEY, CDR2 SMNVEV (reference sequence). This CDR3 spans 14 amino acids. This CDR3 reads CASSRQGVSYGYTF. DNA of the CDR3: TGTGCCAGCAGTCGGCAGGGGGTGAGCTATGGCTACACCTTC.

This chain uses TRBV5-6 with TRBJ2-7; perhaps TRBD2 as D (5 bases). Trimming took 2 bases from V and 5 from J, leaving 14 bases between them. The CDR3 loop spans 14 amino acids. Germline V CDR1 and CDR2: SGHDT, YYEEEE. CDR3 bases: TGTGCCAGCAGCTTTTTCGGGGTACTCCACGAGCAGTACTTC. This gives the protein CASSFFGVLHEQYF.

V and J are TRBV25-1 and TRBJ2-1; 13 bases agree with TRBD2. There are 15 residues in the CDR3. V shed 8 bases, J shed 4 bases, and the junction held 5 bases outside the gene matches. Germline lookup yields CDR1 MGHDK and CDR2 SYGVNS. DNA for the CDR3: TGTGCCAGCGGCTCGGGACTAGCGGGATACAATGAGCAGTTCTTC. This gives the protein CASGSGLAGYNEQFF.

The rearrangement uses TRBV19 and TRBJ1-5, with D tentatively TRBD1 (6 bases). The CDR3 is made up of 16 amino acids. V lost 4 bases and J 2 bases, leaving 15 bases between the germline ends. CDR1 is LNHDA, CDR2 SQIVND, per germline (reference sequence). The CDR3 is CASSTLQGEGNQPQHF. The CDR3 bases are TGTGCCAGTAGTACACTACAGGGCGAGGGCAATCAGCCCCAGCATTTT.

The chain links TRBV6-1 to TRBJ2-5, with 8 bases fitting TRBD2. This CDR3 spans 14 amino acids. Germline CDR1 reads MNHNS; CDR2 reads SASEGT. The trim removed 3 bases at V and 2 bases at J, leaving 2 bases unmatched. DNA of the CDR3: TGTGCCAGCAGTGATGTAGCGGGGCAAGAGACCCAGTACTTC. Residues: CASSDVAGQETQYF.

This chain links TRBV10-3 with TRBJ1-1, with D possibly TRBD1 on 5 matching bases. The CDR3 covers 16 residues. V dropped 0 bases and J dropped 0 bases, with 11 bases sitting between them. Germline V gene sequence: CDR1 ENHRY, CDR2 SYGVKD. In nucleotides, the CDR3 is TGTGCCATCAGTGAGTCGACGGGGGTTCTGAACACTGAAGCTTTCTTT. It codes for CAISESTGVLNTEAFF.

This clone appeared once. The chain uses TRBV3-1 (or the pseudogene TRBV3-2) and TRBJ2-3, with TRBD2 matching over 12 bases. V gave up 4 bases and J gave up 6 bases; unmatched junction bases: 14. CDR3 size: 18 residues. Germline CDR1 and CDR2: LGHDT and YNNKEL (reference sequence). This CDR3 is CASSLQTSGGSSSDTQYF. The CDR3 DNA reads as TGTGCCAGCAGCCTTCAGACTAGCGGGGGTTCCTCCTCCGATACGCAGTATTTT.

About this clone itself: No DNA is shown, since the ends of the CDR3 on it are uncertain; the CDR3 is the one TCRdb lists. J is TRBJ1-5 and V is TRBV6-5; the D call in the table, TRBD1, was not verified against the DNA. The germline CDR1 and CDR2 sequences are MNHEY and SVGAGI. The CDR3 is made up of 13 amino acids, end residues included. CDR3 sequence reads: CASILAGNQPQHF.

This clone appeared many times. One end of the junction varies from germline; a read error may be responsible. The rearrangement uses TRBV7-7 and TRBJ2-1; D might be TRBD2 (6 bases). There are 18 residues in the CDR3. Germline CDR1 and CDR2: SSHAT and FNYEAQ (reference sequence). This CDR3 reads CASSLGPLEGRNYNEQFF. In nucleotides, the CDR3 is TGTGCTAGCAGCTTAGGCCCCCTGGAGGGAAGGAACTACAATGAGCAGTTCTTC. The full variable domain, rest sourced from reference TRBV7-7 and TRBJ2-1, is GAGVSQSPRYKVTKRGQDVTLRCDPISSHATLYWYQQALGQGPEFLTYFNYEAQPDKSGLPSDRFSAERPEGSISTLTIQRTEQRDSAMYRCASSLGPLEGRNYNEQFFGPGTRLTVL.

This clone turned up a few times. The chain couples TRBV5-4 to TRBJ2-1, with 11 bases that match TRBD2. This CDR3 region has 14 residues. J gave up 6 bases and V 5 bases, and 4 bases lay outside the gene matches. Germline-derived CDR1 and CDR2 are SGHNT and YYREEE (reference sequence). The CDR3 loop reads CASRLAGVVNEQFF. For the CDR3, the DNA is TGTGCCAGCAGACTAGCGGGGGTGGTCAATGAGCAGTTCTTC.